This T cell receptor beta chain was captured by sequencing in a study of T cells in Graves' hyperthyroidism and ophthalmopathy. Study-level information: Blood was drawn when the patient was first diagnosed and still untreated.

Lactation, pregnancy, other autoimmune disease or uncontrolled infection led to exclusion of patients. This CDR3 comprises 15 residues. V dropped 0 bases and J dropped 4 bases, with 10 bases sitting between them. Germline CDR1 and CDR2: MGHRA and YSYEKL. The source material, RNA transcripts, was used to amplify TCR beta CDR3 regions. Primed by the HTBI set, a first-round RT-PCR was run on the TCR CDR3. From the multiplex PCR reads, TCRdb called clonotypes with MiXCR, one entry per CDR3 protein. The profile shows about 520,000 distinct CDR3 sequences, approximately 25% of them singletons. The sequencing input was blood. The TCR originated in a woman in her 30s with Graves' ophthalmopathy. The chain uses TRBV4-1 and TRBJ1-5, with D possibly being TRBD1 (6 bases). The CDR3 loop reads CASSQEGTQNQPQHF. As DNA, the CDR3 is TGCGCCAGCAGCCAAGAAGGGACACAGAATCAGCCCCAGCATTTT.